The 20 T cell receptor beta chains below come from one sample, sequenced in a study of human T cells and chemical hapten exposure. As for time point: patch test 3, about 24 weeks after DPC sensitization. Treatment here: therapeutic diphenylcyclopropenone sensitization with weekly scalp DPC. TCRdb re-called the RACE reads through MiXCR, storing one row per CDR3 protein. Found here are some 97,000 distinct CDR3 sequences, roughly 27% of them singletons; the top ten hold 10%. Sequenced material: whole blood, taken in connection with sensitization to the hapten diphenylcyclopropenone (DPC). The origin of the receptors is a man in his forties with alopecia areata. Some clones in this sample may be carry-over from other donors' samples.

In its sample, this clonotype was seen a few times. The chain is built from TRBV5-5 and TRBJ2-7, with TRBD2 as a possible D gene (5 bases). The CDR3 runs 12 residues. Trimming stripped 5 bases from V and 3 bases from J, with 9 bases between. Germline CDR1 reads SGHKS; CDR2 reads YYEKEE (reference sequence). This CDR3 reads CASSTGNYEQYF. As DNA, the CDR3 is TGTGCCAGCAGTACGGGAAACTACGAGCAGTACTTC. The full variable domain, rest sourced from reference TRBV5-5 and TRBJ2-7, is DAGVTQSPTHLIKTRGQQVTLRCSPISGHKSVSWYQQVLGQGPQFIFQYYEKEERGRGNFPDRFSARQFPNYSSELNVNALLLGDSALYLCASSTGNYEQYFGPGTRLTVT.

As for this clonotype: One junction end does not reproduce the germline sequence, and a read error may be involved. The J gene is TRBJ1-2, the V gene TRBV25-1; a possible D gene is TRBD1 (5 bases). Germline V gene sequence: CDR1 MGHDK, CDR2 SYGVNS. This CDR3 contains 14 residues. The CDR3 sequence is CASSEYRGGYGYNF. The DNA for the CDR3 is TGTGCCAGCAGTGAATATAGGGGAGGCTATGGCTACAACTTC.

This chain uses TRBV20-1 with TRBJ1-3; TRBD1 matches at 8 bases. Germline CDR1 is DFQATT and CDR2 is SNEGSKA (reference sequence). There are 13 residues in the CDR3. Trimming removed 6 bases from V and 4 bases from J; junction bases left unmatched: 5. The CDR3 DNA reads TGCAGTGCCCAGGGGGCAGGAGGAAACACCATATATTTT. Translation: CSAQGAGGNTIYF.

The rearrangement joins TRBV20-1 to TRBJ2-7; D is possibly TRBD1 (5 bases). The germline CDR1 and CDR2 sequences are DFQATT and SNEGSKA (reference sequence). Deletions cut 4 bases from V and 6 bases from J, with 13 bases between. The CDR3 totals 12 residues. Here the CDR3 DNA reads TGCAGTGCTACCCCCCGCCAGGGCGAGCAGTACTTC. It specifies CSATPRQGEQYF.

The chain recombines TRBV29-1 with TRBJ1-1; 10 bases line up with TRBD1. This CDR3 region has 12 residues. V gave up 7 bases and J gave up 5 bases; unmatched junction bases: 4. CDR1 is SQVTM, CDR2 ANQGSEA, per germline. In DNA, the CDR3 is TGCAGCGCGACAGGGGGCAGGACTGAAGCTTTCTTT. Its translation is CSATGGRTEAFF. The full variable domain, with the rest looked up from reference TRBV29-1 and TRBJ1-1, is SAVISQKPSRDICQRGTSLTIQCQVDSQVTMMFWYRQQPGQSLTLIATANQGSEATYESGFVIDKFPISRPNLTFSTLTVSNMSPEDSSIYLCSATGGRTEAFFGQGTRLTVV.

The chain carries TRBV6-6 and TRBJ1-4; 8 bases are a match to TRBD1. V lost 5 bases to trimming and J lost 13 bases; unmatched junction nucleotides: 9. The CDR3 has 13 residues. The germline CDR1 and CDR2 sequences are MNHNY and SVGAGI (reference sequence). The CDR3 nucleotides are TGTGCCAGCAGTCACCCGGACAGGGTCACACTGTTTTTT. The encoded protein is CASSHPDRVTLFF.

The rearrangement uses TRBV7-2 and TRBJ2-7, with D maybe TRBD2 (5 bases). The CDR3 consists of 16 residues. CDR1 and CDR2 from the germline V gene are SGHTA and FQGNSA. The V end lost 1 base, the J end lost 4 bases, and 17 bases lay between the germline ends. Here the CDR3 DNA reads TGTGCCAGCAGCTTAGAAAATGGGCCCCGCGGGTACGAGCAGTACTTC. Amino acid sequence: CASSLENGPRGYEQYF.

This clonotype has more than one count but fewer than ten. V usage is TRBV4-3 and J usage is TRBJ2-7; TRBD1 agrees at 9 bases. The germline CDR1 and CDR2 sequences are LGHNA and YSLEER. This CDR3 has 16 amino acids. V trimming: 1 base; J trimming: 6 bases; junction bases outside the gene matches: 10. The CDR3 here is CASSQAAGTGLGEQYF. CDR3 sequence (DNA): TGCGCCAGCAGCCAAGCGGCCGGGACAGGGCTAGGCGAGCAGTACTTC.

This clonotype was counted once. The gene calls are TRBV6-2 or TRBV6-3 and TRBJ2-3; TRBD2 agrees at 9 bases. The CDR3 loop spans 16 amino acids. Trimming took 2 bases from V and 7 from J; bases not matched to a gene: 10. CDR1 MNHEY and CDR2 SVGEGT come from the germline V gene. The DNA for the CDR3 is TGTGCCAGCAGTTACGGCGGGAGGGCCAGTGGGAATACGCAGTATTTT. Translating it yields CASSYGGRASGNTQYF.

This chain connects TRBV20-1 to TRBJ2-3; D possibly corresponds to TRBD1 (5 bases). CDR3 length equals 13 residues. CDR1 is DFQATT, CDR2 SNEGSKA, per germline (reference sequence). V lost 0 bases and J 6 bases, leaving 10 bases between the germline ends. CDR3 loop: CSARDSGRDTQYF. As DNA, the CDR3 is TGCAGTGCTAGAGACTCAGGGCGGGATACGCAGTATTTT.

Many counts were recorded for this clonotype. The chain has TRBV11-2 and TRBJ2-1, with D maybe TRBD2 (6 bases). The CDR3 contains 15 residues. The V end lost 5 bases, the J end lost 3 bases, and 14 bases lay between the germline ends. CDR1 is SGHAT and CDR2 is FQNNGV in the germline V gene. CDR3 sequence: CASSALRGIYNEQFF. The CDR3 DNA is TGTGCCAGCAGCGCTTTGCGGGGTATCTACAATGAGCAGTTCTTC.

This rearrangement joins TRBV20-1 to TRBJ2-1, with TRBD2 matching over 15 bases. The trim removed 3 bases at V and 5 bases at J, leaving 2 bases unmatched. Germline CDR1 is DFQATT and CDR2 is SNEGSKA (reference sequence). The CDR3 runs 15 residues. The CDR3 is CSARGLAGGHNEQFF. In DNA, the CDR3 is TGCAGTGCTAGGGGACTAGCGGGAGGCCACAATGAGCAGTTCTTC.

This clonotype was counted a few times. The rearrangement links TRBV7-2 to TRBJ2-7; 9 bases fit TRBD1. The CDR3 is made up of 15 amino acids. Trimming removed 5 bases from V and 2 bases from J; junction bases left unmatched: 7. The germline CDR1 and CDR2 sequences are SGHTA and FQGNSA. CDR3: CASSPGQGMAYEQYF. CDR3 nucleotides: TGTGCCAGCAGCCCGGGACAGGGAATGGCCTACGAGCAGTACTTC.

Only a few counts were recorded for this clonotype. The chain combines TRBV5-1 with TRBJ2-1; D uncertain. This CDR3 spans 17 amino acids. The germline CDR1 and CDR2 sequences are SGHRS and YFSETQ. The V and J ends lost 0 bases and 0 bases respectively, with 13 bases between them. In DNA form, the CDR3 reads TGCGCCAGCAGCTTGGACCGGCTCGAGAGCTCCTACAATGAGCAGTTCTTC. Residues: CASSLDRLESSYNEQFF.

The V gene is TRBV7-9, the J gene TRBJ1-1; 7 nucleotides align to TRBD1. CDR1 SEHNR and CDR2 FQNEAQ come from the germline V gene (reference sequence). The CDR3 totals 15 residues. After removal of 6 bases from V and 1 base from J, the junction contained 8 bases not matched to a gene. CDR3 loop: CASRIGDRANTEAFF. CDR3 in DNA: TGTGCCAGCAGGATAGGGGACAGAGCGAACACTGAAGCTTTCTTT.

This sequence joins TRBV20-1 and TRBJ2-5, with D unresolved. V lost 0 bases to trimming and J lost 5 bases, with 16 bases between them. CDR1 and CDR2 from the germline V gene are DFQATT and SNEGSKA (reference sequence). The CDR3 runs to 15 residues. Here the CDR3 reads CSARDSGSPYETQYF. In nucleotides, the CDR3 is TGCAGTGCTAGAGATTCCGGGTCCCCGTACGAGACCCAGTACTTC.

This clonotype was detected only a few times. This chain joins TRBV10-3 and TRBJ1-4; maybe TRBD1 (5 bases). V was clipped by 3 bases and J by 8 bases, with 16 bases between them. The CDR3 is 15 residues long. Per the germline V gene, CDR1 is ENHRY and CDR2 is SYGVKD. CDR3 DNA: TGTGCCATCAGTGAATCGGGAGGGGATAGAGAAAAACTGTTTTTT. It translates to CAISESGGDREKLFF.

Notes on this clonotype: Germline and junction disagree at one end, which may indicate a read error. The chain is built from TRBV28 and TRBJ2-2, with TRBD2 identical over 11 bases. Germline V gives CDR1 MDHEN, CDR2 SYDVKM. CDR3 length: 14 residues. The chain's CDR3 is CASLAGGNTWELFF. The CDR3, as DNA: TGTGCCAGTTTAGCGGGAGGGAACACCTGGGAGCTGTTTTTT.

The V gene is TRBV6-6, the J gene TRBJ2-5, with 8 bases aligning to TRBD2. Trimming took 7 bases from V and 2 from J; bases not matched to a gene: 12. The germline CDR1 and CDR2 sequences are MNHNY and SVGAGI (reference sequence). The CDR3 sequence is 16 residues long. CDR3 loop: CASNPSGLGPQETQYF. The CDR3 DNA is TGTGCCAGCAATCCATCGGGACTAGGACCACAAGAGACCCAGTACTTC.

In its sample, this clonotype was seen a few times. The V gene is TRBV12-3 or TRBV12-4, the J gene TRBJ1-1; the D gene is possibly TRBD1 (6 bases). This CDR3 spans 12 amino acids. Trimming left V 4 bases short and J 7 bases short, with 10 bases between. The CDR3, as DNA: TGTGCCAGCAGTTCCGGACAGTATGAAGCTTTCTTT. It yields the protein CASSSGQYEAFF.